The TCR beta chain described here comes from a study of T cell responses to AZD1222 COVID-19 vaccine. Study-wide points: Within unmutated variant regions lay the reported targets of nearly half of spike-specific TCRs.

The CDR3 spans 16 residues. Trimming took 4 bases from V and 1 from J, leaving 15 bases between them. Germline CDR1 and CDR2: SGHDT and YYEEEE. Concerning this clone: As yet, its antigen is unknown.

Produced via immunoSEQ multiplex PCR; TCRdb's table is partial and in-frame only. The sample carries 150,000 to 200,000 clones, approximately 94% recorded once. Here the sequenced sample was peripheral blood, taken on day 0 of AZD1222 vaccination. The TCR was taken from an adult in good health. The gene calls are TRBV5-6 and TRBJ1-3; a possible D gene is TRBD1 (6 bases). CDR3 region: CASSARRQVSGNTIYF. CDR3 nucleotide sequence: TGTGCCAGCAGCGCCCGAAGACAGGTATCTGGAAACACCATATATTTT.